Listed below are T cell receptor beta chains from one sample, sequenced in a study of OX40 agonist ivuxolimab in advanced cancers. The protocol was immunoSEQ multiplex PCR, while the TCRdb copy is restricted to in-frame clones and leaves out a portion. The sample yields 70,000 or so clones, around nine tenths seen once. Material: CD4+ or CD8+ T cells sorted from blood, obtained in a trial of the OX40 agonist ivuxolimab. These receptors originate from an adult with an advanced solid tumor such as melanoma, head and neck, liver or kidney cancer. The CDR3 runs from the conserved cysteine through the conserved F or W. A D gene is named only where the DNA matches it firmly. Some rows mark clone size as missing; the rest say once, few, many or name a class of expanded clone.

clone_size,j_call,d_call,v_call,cdr3_aa,cdr3_nt
-,TRBJ2-1,TRBD1,TRBV7-9,CASSLGQGVDNEQFF,TGTGCCAGCAGCTTGGGACAGGGGGTGGACAATGAGCAGTTCTTC
-,TRBJ2-7,TRBD1,TRBV11-3,CASSLGGQGPYEQYF,TGTGCCAGCAGTCTCGGGGGACAGGGACCCTACGAGCAGTACTTC
-,TRBJ2-2,TRBD2,TRBV2,CASMAGGIAGELFF,TGTGCCAGCATGGCGGGGGGCATCGCCGGGGAGCTGTTTTTT
-,TRBJ2-7,-,TRBV5-1,CASSLDSLEQYF,TGCGCCAGCAGCTTGGACAGCCTAGAGCAGTACTTC
-,TRBJ2-5,-,TRBV14,CASSLGVETQYF,TGTGCCAGCAGCCTCGGTGTTGAGACCCAGTACTTC
few,TRBJ1-2,-,TRBV11-2,CASSPRGGARIYGYTF,TGTGCCAGCAGCCCACGGGGAGGGGCGCGGATCTATGGCTACACCTTC
-,TRBJ2-1,TRBD2,TRBV29-1,CSSSGTAEQFF,TGCAGCTCTAGCGGGACTGCTGAGCAGTTCTTC
-,TRBJ1-5,-,TRBV28,CASSRNQPQHF,TGTGCCAGCAGTCGGAATCAGCCCCAGCATTTT
few,TRBJ1-2,-,TRBV7-9,CASSSGTISGYTF,TGTGCCAGCAGCTCAGGGACCATCAGTGGCTACACCTTC
-,TRBJ1-4,TRBD1,TRBV6-1,CASSGDRGPGNEKLFF,TGTGCCAGCAGTGGGGACAGGGGGCCCGGTAATGAAAAACTGTTTTTT
-,TRBJ1-4,-,TRBV18,CASSGPDNEKLFF,TGTGCCAGCTCGGGGCCAGATAATGAAAAACTGTTTTTT
few,TRBJ1-1,-,TRBV9,CASSVGRRGDTEAFF,TGTGCCAGCAGCGTAGGGAGGCGGGGAGACACTGAAGCTTTCTTT
-,TRBJ2-1,-,TRBV29-1,CSLTPGGHSSYNEQFF,TGCAGCCTGACCCCTGGGGGACACAGCTCCTACAATGAGCAGTTCTTC
-,TRBJ2-2,-,TRBV28,CASSEGRTGELFF,TGTGCCAGCAGTGAGGGGAGAACCGGGGAGCTGTTTTTT
-,TRBJ1-2,-,TRBV6-5,CASSYSPSGRDGYTF,TGTGCCAGCAGTTACTCGCCCTCGGGAAGGGATGGCTACACCTTC